The T cell receptor (beta chain) under discussion was sequenced for a study of blood T cell repertoires in COVID-19. Study background: Samples taken during acute and convalescent COVID-19 were collected in the United States, Italy and Spain. The analysed material was cDNA or gDNA that came from T cells, B-cell-depleted T cells, or PBMCs.

The data were produced by immunoSEQ multiplex PCR, yet TCRdb's version contains in-frame clones alone and is incomplete. The repertoire holds some 450,000 clones, with 85% to 90% as singletons. The V gene's germline CDR1 is SEHNR and CDR2 FQNEAQ (reference sequence). CDR3 length: 15 amino acids. Trimming removed 5 bases from V and 4 bases from J; junction bases left unmatched: 6. The source material was peripheral blood. The V gene is TRBV7-9, the J gene TRBJ1-1, with 11 bases that match TRBD1. This sequence was found in a man younger than 35 with COVID-19, enrolled during active disease. The CDR3 coding sequence is TGTGCCAGCAGCGCGTCGGACAGGGGGCTCACTGAAGCTTTCTTT. The encoded protein is CASSASDRGLTEAFF.